This T cell receptor beta chain was identified in a study of radiotherapy plus CTLA-4 blockade in lung cancer. Points from the study as a whole: Strongest reported response predictors: early blood clone changes and post-radiation interferon-beta. Radiotherapy was combined with ipilimumab, and tumor-derived TCR clones then expanded in blood.

Assay: immunoSEQ multiplex PCR; the TCRdb copy retains only in-frame clones and omits some. The sample carries tens of thousands of clones, approximately 73% recorded once. V dropped 5 bases and J dropped 2; count of bases not matched to a gene: 9. This CDR3 is 16 amino acids long. Germline lookup yields CDR1 KGHSH and CDR2 LQKENI. With respect to this clone: What it recognizes is unknown.

Those with chemo-refractory metastatic non-small-cell lung cancer were treated with focal radiation combined with CTLA-4 blockade using ipilimumab. This specimen was peripheral blood, taken from a patient treated with radiotherapy plus ipilimumab. This chain uses TRBV18 with TRBJ2-1; TRBD2 matches 7 bases. The receptor comes from a human donor with non-small cell lung cancer who had stable disease on radiotherapy plus ipilimumab. CDR3 sequence reads: CASSIGGGRTYNEQFF. CDR3 in DNA: TGTGCCAGCTCAATTGGAGGCGGGAGAACCTACAATGAGCAGTTCTTC.